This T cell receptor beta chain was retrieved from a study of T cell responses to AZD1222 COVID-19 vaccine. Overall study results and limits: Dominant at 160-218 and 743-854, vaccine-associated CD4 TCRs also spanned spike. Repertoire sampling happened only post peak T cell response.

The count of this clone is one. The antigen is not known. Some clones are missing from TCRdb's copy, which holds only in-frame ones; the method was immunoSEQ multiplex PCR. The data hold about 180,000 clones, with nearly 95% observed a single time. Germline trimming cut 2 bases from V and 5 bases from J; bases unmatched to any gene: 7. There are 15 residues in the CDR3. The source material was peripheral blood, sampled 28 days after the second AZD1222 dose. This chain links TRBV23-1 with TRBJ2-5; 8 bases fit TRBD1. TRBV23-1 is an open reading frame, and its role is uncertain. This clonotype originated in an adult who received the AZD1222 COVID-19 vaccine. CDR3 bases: TGCGCCAGCAGTCAAGGGACAGGCGAACGGGAGACCCAGTACTTC. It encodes CASSQGTGERETQYF.